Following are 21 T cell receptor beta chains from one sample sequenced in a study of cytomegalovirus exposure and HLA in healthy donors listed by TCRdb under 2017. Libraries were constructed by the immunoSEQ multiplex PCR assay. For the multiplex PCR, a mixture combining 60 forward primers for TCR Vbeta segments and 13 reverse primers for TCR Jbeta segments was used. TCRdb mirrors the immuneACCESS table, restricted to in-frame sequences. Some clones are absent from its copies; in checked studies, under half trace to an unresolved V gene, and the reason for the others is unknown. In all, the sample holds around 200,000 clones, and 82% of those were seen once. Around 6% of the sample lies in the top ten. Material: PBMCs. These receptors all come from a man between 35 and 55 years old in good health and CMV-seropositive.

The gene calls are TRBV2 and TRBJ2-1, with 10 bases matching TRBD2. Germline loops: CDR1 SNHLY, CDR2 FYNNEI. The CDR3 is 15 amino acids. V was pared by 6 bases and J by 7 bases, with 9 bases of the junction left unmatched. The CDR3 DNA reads TGTGCCAGCAGCCTCCCTAGCGGGAGTGCGAATGAGCAGTTCTTC. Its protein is CASSLPSGSANEQFF.

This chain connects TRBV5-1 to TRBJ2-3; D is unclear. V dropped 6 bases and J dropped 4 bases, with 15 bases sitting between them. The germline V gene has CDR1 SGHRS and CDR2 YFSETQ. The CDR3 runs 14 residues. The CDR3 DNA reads TGCGCCAGCAACACCCAGGTCTCGGCAGATACGCAGTATTTT. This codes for CASNTQVSADTQYF.

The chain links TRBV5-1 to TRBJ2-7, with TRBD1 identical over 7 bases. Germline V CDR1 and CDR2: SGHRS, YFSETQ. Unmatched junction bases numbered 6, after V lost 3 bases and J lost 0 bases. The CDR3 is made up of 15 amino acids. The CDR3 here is CASSSHRGPSYEQYF. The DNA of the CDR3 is TGCGCCAGCAGCTCTCACAGGGGACCCTCCTACGAGCAGTACTTC.

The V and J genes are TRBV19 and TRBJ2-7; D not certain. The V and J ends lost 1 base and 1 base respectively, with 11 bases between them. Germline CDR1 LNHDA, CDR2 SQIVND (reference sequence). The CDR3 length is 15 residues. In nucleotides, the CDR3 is TGTGCCAGTAGTATAGGCGCTGGCGGTTCCTACGAGCAGTACGTC. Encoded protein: CASSIGAGGSYEQYV.

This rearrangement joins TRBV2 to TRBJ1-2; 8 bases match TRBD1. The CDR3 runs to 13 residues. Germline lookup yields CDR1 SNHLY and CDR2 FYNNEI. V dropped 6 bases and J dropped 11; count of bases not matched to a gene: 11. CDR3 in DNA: TGTGCCAGCAGCCCTGGACAGGGATCTATTTACACCTTC. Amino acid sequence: CASSPGQGSIYTF.

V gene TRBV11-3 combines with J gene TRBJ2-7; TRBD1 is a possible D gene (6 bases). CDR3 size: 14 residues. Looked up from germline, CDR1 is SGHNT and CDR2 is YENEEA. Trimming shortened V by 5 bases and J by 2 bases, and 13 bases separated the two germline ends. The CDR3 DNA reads TGTGCCAGCAGCCCCGGACAGCCAACCTACGAGCAGTACTTC. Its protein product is CASSPGQPTYEQYF.

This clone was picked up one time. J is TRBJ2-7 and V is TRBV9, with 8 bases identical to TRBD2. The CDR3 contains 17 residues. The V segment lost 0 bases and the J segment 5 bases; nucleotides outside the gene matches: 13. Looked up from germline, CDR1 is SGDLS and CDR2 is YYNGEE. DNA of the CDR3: TGTGCCAGCAGCGTAGAAGCCACAGTAGCGGGAATCAACGAGCAGTACTTC. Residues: CASSVEATVAGINEQYF.

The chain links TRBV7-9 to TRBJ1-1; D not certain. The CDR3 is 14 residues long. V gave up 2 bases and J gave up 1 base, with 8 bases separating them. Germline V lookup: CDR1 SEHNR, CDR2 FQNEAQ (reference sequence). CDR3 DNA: TGTGCCAGCAGCTTATTACTCCAGAACACTGAAGCTTTCTTT. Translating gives CASSLLLQNTEAFF.

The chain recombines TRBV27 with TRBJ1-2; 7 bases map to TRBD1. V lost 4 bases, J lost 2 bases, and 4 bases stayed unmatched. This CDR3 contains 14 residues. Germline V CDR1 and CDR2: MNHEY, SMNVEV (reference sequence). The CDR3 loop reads CASSYRGENYGYTF. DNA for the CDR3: TGTGCCAGCAGTTACAGGGGCGAGAACTATGGCTACACCTTC.

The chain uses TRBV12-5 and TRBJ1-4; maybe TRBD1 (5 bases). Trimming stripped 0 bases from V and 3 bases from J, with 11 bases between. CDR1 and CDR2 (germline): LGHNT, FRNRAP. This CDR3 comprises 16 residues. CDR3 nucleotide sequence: TGTGCTAGTGGTTTGGTACTGGGGGGTTCTAATGAAAAACTGTTTTTT. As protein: CASGLVLGGSNEKLFF.

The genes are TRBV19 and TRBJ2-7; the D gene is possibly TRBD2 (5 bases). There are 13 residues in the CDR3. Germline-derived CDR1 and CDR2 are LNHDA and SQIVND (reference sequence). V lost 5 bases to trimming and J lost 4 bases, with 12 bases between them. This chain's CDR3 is CASSVGEAYEQYF. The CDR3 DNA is TGTGCCAGTAGTGTGGGAGAAGCGTACGAGCAGTACTTC.

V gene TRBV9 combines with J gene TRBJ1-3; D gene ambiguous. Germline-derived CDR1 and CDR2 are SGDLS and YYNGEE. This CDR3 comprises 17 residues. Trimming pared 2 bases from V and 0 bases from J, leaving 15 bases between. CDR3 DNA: TGTGCCAGCAGCGTGCTCCCAAGCACTGCCTCTGGAAACACCATATATTTT. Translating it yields CASSVLPSTASGNTIYF.

The DNA for the CDR3 is TGTGCCAGCAGCCAAGTCCTTCGTAGCGGGAGAGGGAATGAGCAGTTCTTC. Translating it yields CASSQVLRSGRGNEQFF. The V and J genes are TRBV4-2 and TRBJ2-1; 9 bases agree with TRBD2. The trim removed 1 base at V and 7 bases at J, leaving 11 bases unmatched. The CDR3 runs 17 residues. Germline assignment: CDR1 LGHNA and CDR2 YNFKEQ.

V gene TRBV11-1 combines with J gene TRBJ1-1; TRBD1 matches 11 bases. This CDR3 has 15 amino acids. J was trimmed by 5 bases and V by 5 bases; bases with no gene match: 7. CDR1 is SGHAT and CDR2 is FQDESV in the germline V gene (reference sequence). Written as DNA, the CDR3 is TGTGCCAGCAGCCCTCGGACAGGGGGCTTGACTGAAGCTTTCTTT. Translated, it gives CASSPRTGGLTEAFF.

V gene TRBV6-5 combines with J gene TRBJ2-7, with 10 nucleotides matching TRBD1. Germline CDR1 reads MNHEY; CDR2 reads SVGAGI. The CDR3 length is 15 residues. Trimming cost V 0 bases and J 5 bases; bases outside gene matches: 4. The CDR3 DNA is TGTGCCAGCAGTTACTCCGGACAGGGGGAGGACGAGCAGTACTTC. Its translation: CASSYSGQGEDEQYF.

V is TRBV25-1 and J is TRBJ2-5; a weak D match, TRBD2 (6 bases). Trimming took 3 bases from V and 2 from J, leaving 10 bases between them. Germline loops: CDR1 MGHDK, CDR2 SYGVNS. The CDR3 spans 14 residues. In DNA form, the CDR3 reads TGTGCCAGCAGTGAGGAGGGTGGTCAAGAGACCCAGTACTTC. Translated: CASSEEGGQETQYF.

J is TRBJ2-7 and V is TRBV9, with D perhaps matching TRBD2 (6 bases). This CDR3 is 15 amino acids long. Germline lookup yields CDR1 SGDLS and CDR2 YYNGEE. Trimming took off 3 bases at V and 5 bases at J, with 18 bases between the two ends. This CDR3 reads CASSARPGRKNEQYF. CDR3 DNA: TGTGCCAGCAGCGCCAGACCGGGGAGGAAGAACGAGCAGTACTTC.

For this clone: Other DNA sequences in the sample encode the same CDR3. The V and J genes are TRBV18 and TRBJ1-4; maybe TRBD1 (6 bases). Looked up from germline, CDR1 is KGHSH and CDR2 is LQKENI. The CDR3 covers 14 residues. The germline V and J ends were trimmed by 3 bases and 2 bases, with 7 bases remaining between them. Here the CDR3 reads CASSPQGTNEKLFF. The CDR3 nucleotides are TGTGCCAGCTCACCTCAGGGGACTAATGAAAAACTGTTTTTT.

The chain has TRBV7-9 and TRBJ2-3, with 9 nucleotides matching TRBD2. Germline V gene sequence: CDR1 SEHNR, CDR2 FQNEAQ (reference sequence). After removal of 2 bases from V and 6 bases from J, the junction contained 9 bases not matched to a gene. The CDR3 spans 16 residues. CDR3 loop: CASSLRSLAGRDTQYF. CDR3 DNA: TGTGCCAGCAGCTTAAGGTCTCTAGCGGGGAGGGATACGCAGTATTTT.

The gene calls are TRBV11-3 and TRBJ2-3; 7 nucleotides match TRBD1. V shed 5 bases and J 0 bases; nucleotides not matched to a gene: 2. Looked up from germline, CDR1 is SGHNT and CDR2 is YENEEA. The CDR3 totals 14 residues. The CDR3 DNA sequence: TGTGCCAGCAGCCAGGGACAGAGCACAGATACGCAGTATTTT. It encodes CASSQGQSTDTQYF.

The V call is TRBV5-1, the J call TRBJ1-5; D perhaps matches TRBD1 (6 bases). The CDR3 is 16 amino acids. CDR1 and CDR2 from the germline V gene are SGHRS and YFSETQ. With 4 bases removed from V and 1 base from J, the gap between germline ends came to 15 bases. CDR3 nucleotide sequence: TGCGCCAGCAGCCGGACAGCCCTAGGGAGCAATCAGCCCCAGCATTTT. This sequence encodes CASSRTALGSNQPQHF.